This entry lists 21 T cell receptor beta chains sequenced from one sample in a study of human T cells and chemical hapten exposure (dated by TCRdb to 2020 to 2022). The time point label of this sample denotes: patch test 1, 2 weeks after DPC sensitization. What the treatment or condition label conveys for this sample: therapeutic diphenylcyclopropenone sensitization with weekly scalp DPC. The library was generated by RACE. Reads for this sample came from a NextSeq 500. Starting from the raw public reads, TCRdb applied fastp trimming at Q25, assembled clones with MiXCR and retained in-frame beta chains. Here each entry gathers all rows of one CDR3 protein and keeps the most common genes and DNA. The sample contains about 360,000 distinct CDR3 sequences, roughly 5% of them found a single time. Roughly 2.4% of the sample rests with the top ten. This specimen was whole blood, taken in connection with sensitization to the hapten diphenylcyclopropenone (DPC). These receptors were taken from a woman in her 50s with alopecia areata. Some clones in this sample may be carry-over from other donors' samples.

This clonotype was observed at least ten times. The chain couples TRBV28 to TRBJ1-5; D perhaps matches TRBD1 (5 bases). Deletions cut 6 bases from V and 5 bases from J, with 11 bases between. The CDR3 has 13 amino acids. Germline loops: CDR1 MDHEN, CDR2 SYDVKM. The CDR3 DNA is TGTGCCAGCAGAAAGGGGTACGATCAGCCCCAGCATTTT. It specifies CASRKGYDQPQHF.

This clonotype was recorded a few times. The V gene is TRBV11-3, the J gene TRBJ2-1; 9 nucleotides agree with TRBD2. J lost 5 bases, V lost 2 bases, and 4 bases had no gene match. This CDR3 has 15 amino acids. Germline V CDR1 and CDR2: SGHNT, YENEEA. CDR3 sequence (DNA): TGTGCCAGCAGCTTATCTGGGACTAGCCACAATGAGCAGTTCTTC. Translated: CASSLSGTSHNEQFF.

Details on this clonotype: At one of its ends the junction is not consistent with the germline gene, which may arise from a read error. The rearrangement links TRBV12-3 or TRBV12-4 to TRBJ2-7; TRBD2 matches 12 bases. This CDR3 is 12 amino acids long. CDR3 loop: CASSGLAGTRNF. CDR3 coding DNA: TGTGCCAGCAGCGGACTAGCGGGAACAAGGAACTTC.

Many counts were recorded for this clonotype. J is TRBJ2-3 and V is TRBV28, with D unresolved. The germline V and J ends were trimmed by 6 bases and 6 bases, with 16 bases remaining between them. The germline CDR1 and CDR2 sequences are MDHEN and SYDVKM. The length of the CDR3 is 14 residues. CDR3 sequence: CASSNLSPRDTQYF. CDR3 DNA: TGTGCCAGCAGCAACCTTTCCCCGAGGGATACGCAGTATTTT.

In its sample, this clonotype was seen many times. The chain uses TRBV3-1 and TRBJ2-1; 9 bases align to TRBD2. This CDR3 has 16 residues. V gave up 0 bases and J gave up 4 bases; unmatched junction bases: 4. CDR1 and CDR2 from the germline V gene are LGHDT and YNNKEL (reference sequence). CDR3 in DNA: TGTGCCAGCAGCCAAGATGGCGGGGGGGTATACAATGAGCAGTTCTTC. Translation: CASSQDGGGVYNEQFF.

This sequence joins TRBV24-1 and TRBJ2-1; D could derive from TRBD1 or TRBD2 (5 bases each). The germline gives CDR1 KGHDR, CDR2 SFDVKD. This CDR3 comprises 14 residues. V was cut by 9 bases and J by 0 bases, with 11 bases left in between. DNA for the CDR3: TGTGCCACCGGAACTGGGACCTCCTACAATGAGCAGTTCTTC. Protein sequence: CATGTGTSYNEQFF.

This clonotype was counted between two and nine times. The chain links TRBV9 to TRBJ2-5; TRBD2 aligns across 9 bases. The CDR3 has 15 amino acids. Germline CDR1 and CDR2: SGDLS and YYNGEE. V shed 2 bases, J shed 5 bases, and the junction held 7 bases outside the gene matches. The CDR3 nucleotides read TGTGCCAGCAGCGTCCGGACTAGCGCGACGGAGACCCAGTACTTC. Residues: CASSVRTSATETQYF.

This chain uses TRBV10-3 with TRBJ2-3; 9 bases fit TRBD2. Germline V gene data show CDR1 as ENHRY and CDR2 as SYGVKD. V trimming: 8 bases; J trimming: 6 bases; junction bases outside the gene matches: 21. The CDR3 has 18 residues. Here the CDR3 reads CAIGGSGRDDSRGDTQYF. In DNA form, the CDR3 reads TGTGCCATCGGAGGTAGCGGGAGAGACGACTCAAGGGGGGATACGCAGTATTTT.

The chain combines TRBV29-1 with TRBJ2-1; TRBD2 might be the D (5 bases). This CDR3 is built from 12 residues. CDR1 is SQVTM and CDR2 is ANQGSEA in the germline V gene. Trimming pared 4 bases from V and 10 bases from J, leaving 14 bases between. In DNA, the CDR3 is TGCAGCGTTGGAGGGATTGTACCCGAGCAGTTCTTC. It yields the protein CSVGGIVPEQFF.

This clonotype was seen many times. The chain combines TRBV6-5 with TRBJ2-1, with 9 nucleotides matching TRBD2. J lost 8 bases, V lost 6 bases, and 8 bases had no gene match. The germline CDR1 and CDR2 sequences are MNHEY and SVGAGI. The CDR3 extends over 14 amino acids. The CDR3 reads CASSPEREVYEQFF. CDR3 coding DNA: TGTGCCAGCAGCCCAGAGCGGGAGGTCTATGAGCAGTTCTTC.

This clonotype occurred many times. The chain joins TRBV12-3 or TRBV12-4 to TRBJ1-2; D is perhaps TRBD1 (5 bases). The length of the CDR3 is 16 residues. V gave up 6 bases and J gave up 2 bases, with 19 bases separating them. Here the CDR3 reads CASSRPGTEANYGYTF. CDR3 nucleotide sequence: TGTGCCAGCAGCCGTCCCGGGACTGAGGCGAACTATGGCTACACCTTC.

This clonotype came up a few times. V usage is TRBV20-1 and J usage is TRBJ2-1, with D possibly matching TRBD2 (5 bases). CDR1 is DFQATT and CDR2 is SNEGSKA in the germline V gene (reference sequence). V dropped 6 bases and J dropped 9 bases, with 15 bases sitting between them. The CDR3 extends over 12 amino acids. The CDR3 region is CSAERASPEQFF. CDR3 coding DNA: TGCAGTGCCGAGAGGGCTAGCCCTGAGCAGTTCTTC.

This clonotype showed up many times. The chain carries TRBV12-3 or TRBV12-4 and TRBJ2-7; 9 nucleotides line up with TRBD1. The CDR3 loop spans 15 amino acids. J lost 4 bases, V lost 3 bases, and 7 bases had no gene match. CDR3 residues: CASSFRDRATYEQYF. The CDR3 coding sequence is TGTGCCAGCAGTTTCCGGGACAGGGCGACTTACGAGCAGTACTTC.

In DNA, the CDR3 is TGTGCCATAAAAGAGGGGCGAAACATTCAGTACTTC. Translated: CAIKEGRNIQYF. The chain carries TRBV12-3 or TRBV12-4 and TRBJ2-4; D may match TRBD1 or TRBD2 (5 bases each). V shed 10 bases and J shed 6 bases, with 13 bases lying between them. The CDR3 loop spans 12 amino acids.

This clonotype has a count of ten or more. The chain combines TRBV3-1 with TRBJ2-5, with 13 bases matching TRBD2. V was clipped by 4 bases and J by 1 base; unmatched bases: 3. The CDR3 is 16 residues long. Per the germline V gene, CDR1 is LGHDT and CDR2 is YNNKEL (reference sequence). As DNA, the CDR3 is TGTGCCAGCAGCCGCACTAGCGGGGGGGCCCAAGAGACCCAGTACTTC. It codes for CASSRTSGGAQETQYF.

The chain employs TRBV24-1 and TRBJ2-1, with TRBD2 as a possible D gene (5 bases). Germline V lookup: CDR1 KGHDR, CDR2 SFDVKD. CDR3 length equals 16 residues. V gave up 3 bases and J gave up 1 base, with 12 bases separating them. The CDR3 DNA follows: TGTGCCACCAGTGATAAAAGCGGCCAATCCTACAATGAGCAGTTCTTC. Translated: CATSDKSGQSYNEQFF.

This clonotype was seen at least ten times. An end of the junction does not agree with germline; a read error may underlie this. This chain links TRBV12-3 or TRBV12-4 with TRBJ2-7; no clear D gene. This CDR3 spans 11 amino acids. CDR3 residues: CASSLDYEQYF. The CDR3 nucleotides read TGTGCCAGCAGCTTAGACTACGAGCAGTACTTC.

This clonotype was observed at least ten times. The CDR3 sequence: CSARVPGSSYEQYF. The CDR3 nucleotides are TGCAGTGCTAGAGTCCCGGGTAGCTCCTACGAGCAGTACTTC. V usage is TRBV20-1 and J usage is TRBJ2-7, with D unresolved. Germline lookup yields CDR1 DFQATT and CDR2 SNEGSKA (reference sequence). The CDR3 sequence is 14 residues long. V lost 1 base and J 0 bases, leaving 10 bases between the germline ends.

This clonotype was seen a few times. The chain combines TRBV7-2 with TRBJ2-1; 8 bases align to TRBD2. With 3 bases clipped from V and 4 bases from J, the junction kept 5 bases outside the gene matches. Germline loops: CDR1 SGHTA, CDR2 FQGNSA. This CDR3 spans 15 amino acids. DNA for the CDR3: TGTGCCAGCAGCTTCGGGACTAGTCAATACAATGAGCAGTTCTTC. Its translation is CASSFGTSQYNEQFF.

This clonotype was detected a few times. The V gene is TRBV6-1, the J gene TRBJ1-5, with TRBD1 as a possible D gene (6 bases). The V gene lost 5 bases and the J gene lost 4 bases, with 12 bases spanning the gap. This CDR3 is built from 14 residues. Germline CDR1 and CDR2: MNHNS and SASEGT. The chain's CDR3 is CASSQTGFNQPQHF. The CDR3 DNA follows: TGTGCCAGCAGTCAAACAGGGTTTAATCAGCCCCAGCATTTT.

J is TRBJ2-3 and V is TRBV7-2; 8 bases align to TRBD2. Germline values: CDR1 SGHTA, CDR2 FQGNSA. V trimming: 3 bases; J trimming: 5 bases; junction bases outside the gene matches: 4. CDR3 length equals 14 residues. CDR3 nucleotide sequence: TGTGCCAGCAGCTTCGGACTAGCAAGAGATACGCAGTATTTT. Its protein is CASSFGLARDTQYF.